This is a list of T cell receptor beta chains from one sample in a study of T cell responses to AZD1222 COVID-19 vaccine. Libraries were prepared by immunoSEQ multiplex PCR; TCRdb keeps only in-frame clonotypes and omits some of them. The table includes some 130,000 clones, around 90% detected once. The specimen comprised peripheral blood, sampled on day 0 of AZD1222 vaccination. Receptors originate from an adult in good health. The CDR3 runs from the conserved cysteine through the conserved F or W. Fields, in order: J gene, D gene, V gene, clone size, CDR3 DNA, CDR3 protein. The D gene is left open where the match is weak. A row's size may be missing; if present it is once, few, many or a size class.

j_gene: TRBJ1-3; d_gene: TRBD1; v_gene: TRBV6-2/TRBV6-3; abundance: -; CDR3nt: TGTGCCAGCAGCATAACAGGGGGCTCTGGAAACACCATATATTTT; CDR3aa: CASSITGGSGNTIYF
j_gene: TRBJ2-7; d_gene: TRBD2; v_gene: TRBV13; abundance: -; CDR3nt: TGTGCCAGCAGCGGCCCGGGGCTAGCGGGAGGATCCTACGAGCAGTACTTC; CDR3aa: CASSGPGLAGGSYEQYF
j_gene: TRBJ1-2; d_gene: TRBD1; v_gene: TRBV28; abundance: -; CDR3nt: TGTGCCAGCAGTCCTATGGGCAGGGGGCAGGATGGCTACACCTTC; CDR3aa: CASSPMGRGQDGYTF
j_gene: TRBJ1-3; d_gene: -; v_gene: TRBV5-1; abundance: -; CDR3nt: TGCGCCAGCAGCTTAACAGGGAGTAGTAATAGCGGAAACACCATATATTTT; CDR3aa: CASSLTGSSNSGNTIYF
j_gene: TRBJ2-7; d_gene: -; v_gene: TRBV6-1; abundance: -; CDR3nt: TGTGCCAGCAGTGAATCATGGGCCGACTCCTACGAGCAGTACTTC; CDR3aa: CASSESWADSYEQYF
j_gene: TRBJ1-1; d_gene: TRBD1; v_gene: TRBV7-2; abundance: -; CDR3nt: TGTGCCAGCAGCTTAGTAGGACAGGGCTTCATGAACACTGAAGCTTTCTTT; CDR3aa: CASSLVGQGFMNTEAFF
j_gene: TRBJ1-5; d_gene: -; v_gene: TRBV27; abundance: -; CDR3nt: TGTGCCAGCAGTTTAGGGGGTTGGCAGCCCCAGCATTTT; CDR3aa: CASSLGGWQPQHF
j_gene: TRBJ2-7; d_gene: -; v_gene: TRBV18; abundance: -; CDR3nt: TGTGCCAGCTCACCATTCAACTCCTACGAGCAGTACTTC; CDR3aa: CASSPFNSYEQYF
j_gene: TRBJ2-5; d_gene: TRBD1; v_gene: TRBV13; abundance: -; CDR3nt: TGTGCCAGCAGCTTATATACTATGGGCGTTAGGGGGCCAGGAGAGACCCAGTACTTC; CDR3aa: CASSLYTMGVRGPGETQYF
j_gene: TRBJ2-5; d_gene: TRBD2; v_gene: TRBV3-1/TRBV3-2; abundance: -; CDR3nt: TGTGCCAGCAGCCAGGGACTAGCGGGAGGATCCCAAGAGACCCAGTACTTC; CDR3aa: CASSQGLAGGSQETQYF
j_gene: TRBJ1-2; d_gene: -; v_gene: TRBV3-1/TRBV3-2; abundance: -; CDR3nt: TGTGCCAGCAGCCAAGGTGGGCAGAACTATGGCTACACCTTC; CDR3aa: CASSQGGQNYGYTF
j_gene: TRBJ2-7; d_gene: -; v_gene: TRBV11-2; abundance: -; CDR3nt: TGTGCCAGCAGCTTAGATCGCACAGGGAAGGTGTACGAGCAGTACTTC; CDR3aa: CASSLDRTGKVYEQYF
j_gene: TRBJ2-7; d_gene: -; v_gene: TRBV27; abundance: -; CDR3nt: TGTGCCAGCAGTTTCGGGCAGTACCACGAGCAGTACTTC; CDR3aa: CASSFGQYHEQYF
j_gene: TRBJ1-2; d_gene: TRBD1; v_gene: TRBV3-1/TRBV3-2; abundance: few; CDR3nt: TGTGCCAGCAGGCGGGGACAGGGAGTGGCGGGCTACACCTTC; CDR3aa: CASRRGQGVAGYTF
j_gene: TRBJ1-2; d_gene: -; v_gene: TRBV6-2/TRBV6-3; abundance: -; CDR3nt: TGTGCCAGCAGTCCAGGGTATGGCTACACCTTC; CDR3aa: CASSPGYGYTF
j_gene: TRBJ2-3; d_gene: -; v_gene: TRBV10-3; abundance: -; CDR3nt: TGTGCATTCATGGGGGAACTCACAGATACGCAGTATTTT; CDR3aa: CAFMGELTDTQYF
j_gene: TRBJ1-2; d_gene: -; v_gene: TRBV4-2; abundance: -; CDR3nt: TGTGCCAGCAGCCGCAGTTCTAACTATGGCTACACCTTC; CDR3aa: CASSRSSNYGYTF
j_gene: TRBJ1-2; d_gene: -; v_gene: TRBV29-1; abundance: -; CDR3nt: TGCAGCGTTGTTTTAGGTTTGACTAACTATGGCTACACCTTC; CDR3aa: CSVVLGLTNYGYTF
j_gene: TRBJ1-2; d_gene: -; v_gene: TRBV4-1; abundance: once; CDR3nt: TGCGCCAGCAGCCAAGATAGTTGGGGGGACTCTTCTAATGGCTACACCTTC; CDR3aa: CASSQDSWGDSSNGYTF
j_gene: TRBJ1-1; d_gene: -; v_gene: TRBV18; abundance: -; CDR3nt: TGTGCCAGCTCCCAACTCCCGAACACTGAAGCTTTCTTT; CDR3aa: CASSQLPNTEAFF
j_gene: TRBJ1-6; d_gene: -; v_gene: TRBV7-2; abundance: -; CDR3nt: TGTGCCAGCAGCCCCTCCGGTAACTATAATTCACCCCTCCACTTT; CDR3aa: CASSPSGNYNSPLHF
j_gene: TRBJ2-5; d_gene: -; v_gene: TRBV28; abundance: -; CDR3nt: TGTGCCAGCAGTCAAAGAAAGGAGACCCAGTACTTC; CDR3aa: CASSQRKETQYF
j_gene: TRBJ2-5; d_gene: TRBD1; v_gene: TRBV28; abundance: -; CDR3nt: TGTGCCAGCGGGGACAGGGGGCAAGAGACCCAGTACTTC; CDR3aa: CASGDRGQETQYF
j_gene: TRBJ1-2; d_gene: TRBD1; v_gene: TRBV12-5; abundance: -; CDR3nt: TGTGCTAGTGGTTTGGTAGGGGGCGGCTACACCTTC; CDR3aa: CASGLVGGGYTF
j_gene: TRBJ1-1; d_gene: TRBD1; v_gene: TRBV5-4; abundance: -; CDR3nt: TGTGCCAGCAGCCGGGACAGGGCAGACACTGAAGCTTTCTTT; CDR3aa: CASSRDRADTEAFF
j_gene: TRBJ1-2; d_gene: TRBD1; v_gene: TRBV30; abundance: -; CDR3nt: TGTGCCTGGAGTGCGCGGACAGGGGGCTCATCTGGCTACACCTTC; CDR3aa: CAWSARTGGSSGYTF
j_gene: TRBJ1-6; d_gene: -; v_gene: TRBV6-5; abundance: -; CDR3nt: TGTGCCAGCAGAACAGGGTTTAATTCACCCCTCCACTTT; CDR3aa: CASRTGFNSPLHF
j_gene: TRBJ1-4; d_gene: -; v_gene: TRBV6-2/TRBV6-3; abundance: -; CDR3nt: TGTGCCAGCAGTTATGGGCAGCGCGGACTTAGCAGTGAAAAACTGTTTTTT; CDR3aa: CASSYGQRGLSSEKLFF
j_gene: TRBJ1-2; d_gene: -; v_gene: TRBV6-5; abundance: -; CDR3nt: TGTGCCAGCAGGGGACGGATCTATGGCTACACCTTC; CDR3aa: CASRGRIYGYTF
j_gene: TRBJ1-2; d_gene: -; v_gene: TRBV10-2; abundance: -; CDR3nt: TGCGCCAGCAGTGAGTTTGCTCAGGGGATCTATGGCTACACCTTC; CDR3aa: CASSEFAQGIYGYTF
j_gene: TRBJ1-1; d_gene: TRBD1; v_gene: TRBV6-5; abundance: -; CDR3nt: TGTGCCAGCAGTTTATCATCGACAGGGAGGGGCACTGAAGCTTTCTTT; CDR3aa: CASSLSSTGRGTEAFF
j_gene: TRBJ2-3; d_gene: TRBD1; v_gene: TRBV11-2; abundance: -; CDR3nt: TGTGCCAGCAGCTTAAAGGACAGGAGGCTATCAGATACGCAGTATTTT; CDR3aa: CASSLKDRRLSDTQYF
j_gene: TRBJ1-2; d_gene: -; v_gene: TRBV6-5; abundance: once; CDR3nt: TGTGCCAGCAGTCCTAGGTATGGCTACACCTTC; CDR3aa: CASSPRYGYTF
j_gene: TRBJ1-3; d_gene: -; v_gene: TRBV6-5; abundance: -; CDR3nt: TGTGCCAGCAGCCTACTGGACAGCTCTGGAAACACCATATATTTT; CDR3aa: CASSLLDSSGNTIYF
j_gene: TRBJ1-1; d_gene: -; v_gene: TRBV10-3; abundance: -; CDR3nt: TGTGCCACAGAAGAACTGAACACTGAAGCTTTCTTT; CDR3aa: CATEELNTEAFF
j_gene: TRBJ1-1; d_gene: -; v_gene: TRBV28; abundance: -; CDR3nt: TGTGCCACCCGGCCCAGGGACACTGAAGCTTTCTTT; CDR3aa: CATRPRDTEAFF
j_gene: TRBJ2-1; d_gene: -; v_gene: TRBV5-4; abundance: -; CDR3nt: TGTGCCAGCAGCTCCGAAATCAGGGGCAATGAGCAGTTCTTC; CDR3aa: CASSSEIRGNEQFF
j_gene: TRBJ1-5; d_gene: -; v_gene: TRBV7-2; abundance: -; CDR3nt: TGTGCCAGCAGCTTAGCCCCGAATCAGCCCCAGCATTTT; CDR3aa: CASSLAPNQPQHF
j_gene: TRBJ1-1; d_gene: TRBD1; v_gene: TRBV19; abundance: -; CDR3nt: TGTGCCAGCTGGGGGGGACAGGGGAACACTGAAGCTTTCTTT; CDR3aa: CASWGGQGNTEAFF
j_gene: TRBJ2-7; d_gene: TRBD1; v_gene: TRBV10-2; abundance: once; CDR3nt: TGCGCCAGCAGTGAGGCAGGGGGATACGAGCAGTACTTC; CDR3aa: CASSEAGGYEQYF
j_gene: TRBJ1-5; d_gene: -; v_gene: TRBV6-6; abundance: -; CDR3nt: TGTGCCAGCAGTTTCCCGAGCTCCCCCAATCAGCCCCAGCATTTT; CDR3aa: CASSFPSSPNQPQHF
j_gene: TRBJ1-5; d_gene: -; v_gene: TRBV5-5; abundance: once; CDR3nt: TGTGCCAGCAGCTTCTCCACAGGTGATCAGCCCCAGCATTTT; CDR3aa: CASSFSTGDQPQHF
j_gene: TRBJ1-5; d_gene: -; v_gene: TRBV2; abundance: few; CDR3nt: TGTGCCAGCAGTGAAAGAGCGGCAGGGGTTGCCAATCAGCCCCAGCATTTT; CDR3aa: CASSERAAGVANQPQHF
j_gene: TRBJ1-5; d_gene: TRBD1; v_gene: TRBV19; abundance: -; CDR3nt: TGTGCCAGTAGTGTGGGACAGTTCGGTCAGCCCCAGCATTTT; CDR3aa: CASSVGQFGQPQHF
j_gene: TRBJ2-7; d_gene: -; v_gene: TRBV7-9; abundance: -; CDR3nt: TGTGCCAGCAGCTTAGTCCCTTACGAGCAGTACTTC; CDR3aa: CASSLVPYEQYF
j_gene: TRBJ2-3; d_gene: TRBD2; v_gene: TRBV6-1; abundance: -; CDR3nt: TGTGCCAGCAGTGAAGGCGGGAGGGCCATAGATACGCAGTATTTT; CDR3aa: CASSEGGRAIDTQYF
j_gene: TRBJ2-2; d_gene: -; v_gene: TRBV14; abundance: -; CDR3nt: TGTGCCAGCAGCCACTGGATTGGGGGGATTCCGGCCGGGGAGCTGTTTTTT; CDR3aa: CASSHWIGGIPAGELFF
j_gene: TRBJ1-1; d_gene: TRBD1; v_gene: TRBV9; abundance: -; CDR3nt: TGTGCCAGCAGCGGGTTCACAGGGGCGGGCACTGAAGCTTTCTTT; CDR3aa: CASSGFTGAGTEAFF
j_gene: TRBJ2-7; d_gene: -; v_gene: TRBV6-5; abundance: -; CDR3nt: TGTGCCAGCAGTTACGTTAGCCCTGGGAACGAGCAGTACTTC; CDR3aa: CASSYVSPGNEQYF
j_gene: TRBJ2-1; d_gene: -; v_gene: TRBV6-2/TRBV6-3; abundance: -; CDR3nt: TGTGCCAGCAGTTACTCCTCCTCCTACAATGAGCAGTTCTTC; CDR3aa: CASSYSSSYNEQFF
j_gene: TRBJ2-7; d_gene: -; v_gene: TRBV11-3; abundance: -; CDR3nt: TGTGCCAGCAGCTTAGATACAGGTCCCTACGAGCAGTACTTC; CDR3aa: CASSLDTGPYEQYF
j_gene: TRBJ2-1; d_gene: TRBD2; v_gene: TRBV6-5; abundance: once; CDR3nt: TGTGCCAGCAGTTACTACCTAGCGGGGGCTTCGGATGAGCAGTTCTTC; CDR3aa: CASSYYLAGASDEQFF
j_gene: TRBJ2-1; d_gene: TRBD1; v_gene: TRBV11-2; abundance: -; CDR3nt: TGTGCCAGCAGCTTAATTCGGGACAGGGGTCACAATGAGCAGTTCTTC; CDR3aa: CASSLIRDRGHNEQFF
j_gene: TRBJ1-2; d_gene: -; v_gene: TRBV5-6; abundance: -; CDR3nt: TGTGCCAGCAGCTCGCCGGACGGAAACTATGGCTACACCTTC; CDR3aa: CASSSPDGNYGYTF
j_gene: TRBJ1-2; d_gene: TRBD1; v_gene: TRBV3-1/TRBV3-2; abundance: -; CDR3nt: TGTGCCAGCAGTCCCGGGACAGGGCGCTATGGCTACACCTTC; CDR3aa: CASSPGTGRYGYTF
j_gene: TRBJ2-1; d_gene: TRBD2; v_gene: TRBV28; abundance: -; CDR3nt: TGTGCCAGCAGTCTTACTCCAGCGGGAGGGATGGCAAATGAGCAGTTCTTC; CDR3aa: CASSLTPAGGMANEQFF
j_gene: TRBJ1-2; d_gene: -; v_gene: TRBV7-2; abundance: -; CDR3nt: TGTGCCAGCCCCCGCGGCTACACCTTC; CDR3aa: CASPRGYTF
j_gene: TRBJ2-5; d_gene: -; v_gene: TRBV7-3; abundance: -; CDR3nt: TGTGCCAGCAGCTTGGGAGGTTTGGAGACCCAGTACTTC; CDR3aa: CASSLGGLETQYF
j_gene: TRBJ1-2; d_gene: TRBD1; v_gene: TRBV16; abundance: -; CDR3nt: TGTGCCAGCAGTAGGACAGGGGAGGACTATGGCTACACCTTC; CDR3aa: CASSRTGEDYGYTF
j_gene: TRBJ1-1; d_gene: -; v_gene: TRBV3-1/TRBV3-2; abundance: -; CDR3nt: TGTGCCAGCAGCTATAGACAGGTGAACACTGAAGCTTTCTTT; CDR3aa: CASSYRQVNTEAFF